The 6 T cell receptor beta chains below were found in one sample sequenced in a study of T-cell memory formation after mild COVID-19. TCRdb fed the 5' RACE reads into MiXCR, producing one record per CDR3 protein. The sample has approximately 290,000 distinct CDR3 sequences, 8% to 10% seen once. The sequenced sample consisted of PBMCs or a T cell subset sorted from them (not recorded which). Source of these receptors: a man between 18 and 29 years old who had mild COVID-19 (a few samples of this study predate the infection). Cell type and time point are not known.

Many counts were recorded for this clonotype. V is TRBV20-1 and J is TRBJ2-5; 9 nucleotides align to TRBD2. This CDR3 comprises 13 residues. The J segment lost 7 bases and the V segment lost 6 bases, leaving 9 bases of the junction unmatched. Per germline, CDR1 DFQATT and CDR2 SNEGSKA (reference sequence). CDR3 residues: CSAEAGGIGTQYF. CDR3 DNA sequence: TGCAGTGCAGAAGCGGGGGGAATAGGGACCCAGTACTTC.

This clonotype appeared a few times. V gene TRBV6-1 combines with J gene TRBJ1-4; D is undetermined. V was shortened by 6 bases and J by 4 bases, with 12 bases between the two germline ends. The CDR3 is 14 residues long. From germline, CDR1 is MNHNS and CDR2 SASEGT. CDR3 DNA sequence: TGTGCCAGCAGACCGGGAGATTATAATGAAAAACTGTTTTTT. This translates into CASRPGDYNEKLFF.

Written as DNA, the CDR3 is TGTGCCAGCAGCTTGATGAACATTCAGTACTTC. Translating it yields CASSLMNIQYF. The rearrangement links TRBV5-6 to TRBJ2-4; D call uncertain. CDR1 and CDR2 from the germline V gene are SGHDT and YYEEEE. Between the trimmed V and J ends, which lost 1 base and 7 bases, there was a span of 3 bases. CDR3 length: 11 amino acids.

The rearrangement uses TRBV20-1 and TRBJ1-4; 7 positions agree with TRBD1. Trimming removed 4 bases from V and 7 bases from J; junction bases left unmatched: 18. Germline values: CDR1 DFQATT, CDR2 SNEGSKA (reference sequence). The length of the CDR3 is 17 residues. Here the CDR3 DNA reads TGCAGTGCTATAGTCGCCAGGGGGAGGTTAGGGGGTGAAAAACTGTTTTTT. This sequence encodes CSAIVARGRLGGEKLFF.

The chain recombines TRBV18 with TRBJ1-1; 7 bases are shared with TRBD1. The CDR3 runs to 17 residues. Germline V lookup: CDR1 KGHSH, CDR2 LQKENI. The junction had 11 bases not matched to a gene; V was cut back by 4 bases and J by 0 bases. Here the CDR3 DNA reads TGTGCCAGCTCACTCGAGACAGGGCTAGATATGAACACTGAAGCTTTCTTT. It encodes CASSLETGLDMNTEAFF. The full variable domain, its missing parts supplied by reference TRBV18 and TRBJ1-1, is NAGVMQNPRHLVRRRGQEARLRCSPMKGHSHVYWYRQLPEEGLKFMVYLQKENIIDESGMPKERFSAEFPKEGPSILRIQQVVRGDSAAYFCASSLETGLDMNTEAFFGQGTRLTVV.

This rearrangement joins TRBV20-1 to TRBJ2-5; 12 nucleotides line up with TRBD1. The CDR3 loop spans 17 amino acids. The trim removed 1 base at V and 2 bases at J, leaving 8 bases unmatched. Germline V gene lookup returns CDR1 DFQATT and CDR2 SNEGSKA (reference sequence). CDR3 nucleotide sequence: TGCAGTGCTAGAGGACCGGGACAGGGGGCTACGCAAGAGACCCAGTACTTC. The encoded protein is CSARGPGQGATQETQYF.